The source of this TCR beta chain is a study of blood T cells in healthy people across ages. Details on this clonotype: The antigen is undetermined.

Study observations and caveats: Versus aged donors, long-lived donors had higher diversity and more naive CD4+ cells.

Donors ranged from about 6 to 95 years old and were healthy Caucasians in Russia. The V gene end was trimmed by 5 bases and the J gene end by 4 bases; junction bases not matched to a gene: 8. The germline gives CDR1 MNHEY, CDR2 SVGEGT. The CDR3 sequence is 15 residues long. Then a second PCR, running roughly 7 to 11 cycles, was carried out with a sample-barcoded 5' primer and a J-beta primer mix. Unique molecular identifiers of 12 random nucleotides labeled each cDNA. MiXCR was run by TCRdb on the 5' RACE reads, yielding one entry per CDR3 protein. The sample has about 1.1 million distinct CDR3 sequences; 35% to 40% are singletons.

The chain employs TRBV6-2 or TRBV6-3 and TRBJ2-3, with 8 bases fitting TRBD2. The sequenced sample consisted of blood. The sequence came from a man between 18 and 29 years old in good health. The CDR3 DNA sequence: TGTGCCAGCAGTCCGCTTACGGGGGGGTCAGATACGCAGTATTTT. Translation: CASSPLTGGSDTQYF.